The 12 T cell receptor beta chains below all came from one sample that was sequenced in a study of regulatory T cells in long-lasting Graves disease. Described time point: newly diagnosed GD, antithyroid drugs for less than 3 months. From PBMCs, RNA was extracted and then used to make the TCR library. Arm-PCR with iRepertoire HTBI primers amplified the CDR3 regions for these TCR beta libraries. TCRdb reanalysed the multiplex PCR reads using MiXCR and keeps one entry per CDR3 protein. This table holds more than 450,000 distinct CDR3 sequences, about 12% found once. These data were likewise used in another study, on T cells in Graves' hyperthyroidism and ophthalmopathy.

Sequencing used peripheral blood mononuclear cells (PBMCs), obtained at new diagnosis, from a patient treated with antithyroid drugs. These receptors were taken from a woman aged 25 to 39 with Graves disease.

This clonotype was detected only a few times. V gene TRBV6-6 combines with J gene TRBJ2-7; 8 nucleotides agree with TRBD1. This CDR3 has 15 residues. V dropped 0 bases and J dropped 5; count of bases not matched to a gene: 6. Germline-derived CDR1 and CDR2 are MNHNY and SVGAGI (reference sequence). The DNA of the CDR3 is TGTGCCAGCAGTTACTCGACCAGGGGGCGCGACGAGCAGTACTTC. It specifies CASSYSTRGRDEQYF.

At least ten counts were recorded for this clonotype. This rearrangement joins TRBV19 to TRBJ1-1; D is undetermined. The CDR3 is made up of 13 amino acids. Germline CDR1 LNHDA, CDR2 SQIVND (reference sequence). V gave up 2 bases and J gave up 3 bases, with 7 bases separating them. The CDR3 DNA reads as TGTGCCAGTAGTATAACATCAGACACTGAAGCTTTCTTT. Protein sequence: CASSITSDTEAFF. Using reference TRBV19 and TRBJ1-1 for the parts outside the CDR3, the full variable domain is DGGITQSPKYLFRKEGQNVTLSCEQNLNHDAMYWYRQDPGQGLRLIYYSQIVNDFQKGDIAEGYSVSREKKESFPLTVTSAQKNPTAFYLCASSITSDTEAFFGQGTRLTVV.

The genes are TRBV2 and TRBJ1-2; D perhaps matches TRBD1 (5 bases). Germline V gene lookup returns CDR1 SNHLY and CDR2 FYNNEI. V shed 1 base and J shed 7 bases, with 10 bases lying between them. The CDR3 contains 13 residues. CDR3 nucleotide sequence: TGTGCCAGCAGTGAAGGGTGGGGGGGTGGCTACACCTTC. Translation: CASSEGWGGGYTF.

This clonotype was found many times. V usage is TRBV5-1 and J usage is TRBJ2-5; the D is unclear. This CDR3 has 12 residues. Germline CDR1 reads SGHRS; CDR2 reads YFSETQ. V lost 1 base and J lost 5, with 6 bases in between. The CDR3 is CASSLLEETQYF. The CDR3 DNA sequence: TGCGCCAGCAGCTTGCTGGAGGAGACCCAGTACTTC.

The rearrangement links TRBV19 to TRBJ1-5; 9 nucleotides agree with TRBD1. This CDR3 is 15 amino acids long. The germline CDR1 and CDR2 sequences are LNHDA and SQIVND (reference sequence). J gave up 3 bases and V 6 bases, and 6 bases lay outside the gene matches. CDR3 region: CASSIDRGFNQPQHF. DNA for the CDR3: TGTGCCAGTAGCATTGACAGGGGGTTCAATCAGCCCCAGCATTTT.

The sample holds many counts of this clonotype. This sequence joins TRBV20-1 and TRBJ1-5; 10 bases match TRBD1. In germline, CDR1 is DFQATT, CDR2 SNEGSKA (reference sequence). The trim removed 3 bases at V and 7 bases at J, leaving 9 bases unmatched. This CDR3 has 15 amino acids. Here the CDR3 reads CSASRTGGNGQPQHF. In DNA, the CDR3 is TGCAGTGCTAGCCGGACAGGGGGTAATGGACAGCCCCAGCATTTT.

This clonotype was detected ten times or more. The chain links TRBV6-1 to TRBJ2-3; 8 nucleotides match TRBD2. This CDR3 region has 15 residues. Trimming at V came to 2 bases and at J to 8 bases, leaving 9 bases not matched to a gene. The germline V gene has CDR1 MNHNS and CDR2 SASEGT. The CDR3 sequence: CASSETTSGASTQYF. Written as DNA, the CDR3 is TGTGCCAGCAGTGAAACAACTAGCGGCGCTAGTACGCAGTATTTT.

The sample holds many counts of this clonotype. The rearrangement links TRBV28 to TRBJ2-7; 9 bases align to TRBD2. This CDR3 is built from 15 residues. Trimming cost V 8 bases and J 4 bases; bases outside gene matches: 12. The germline CDR1 and CDR2 sequences are MDHEN and SYDVKM. The CDR3 is CASGKFSGSPYEQYF. The CDR3 DNA follows: TGTGCCAGCGGTAAATTTAGCGGGAGCCCTTACGAGCAGTACTTC.

V usage is TRBV3-1 and J usage is TRBJ2-3; D tentatively fits TRBD1 or TRBD2 (6 bases each). The CDR3 length is 16 residues. Germline V gene lookup returns CDR1 LGHDT and CDR2 YNNKEL (reference sequence). Trimming removed 4 bases at V and 4 bases at J, with 18 bases between. DNA of the CDR3: TGTGCCAGCAGCCGATGGACCGAGGGGGGTTCAGATACGCAGTATTTT. Its protein is CASSRWTEGGSDTQYF.

This clonotype was observed many times. The chain combines TRBV11-1 with TRBJ2-1, with TRBD2 matching 11 bases. V dropped 4 bases and J dropped 8; count of bases not matched to a gene: 7. Germline V gene lookup returns CDR1 SGHAT and CDR2 FQDESV (reference sequence). The CDR3 consists of 15 residues. The CDR3 DNA reads TGTGCCAGCAGCTCACTAGCGGGAGCATTGGATGAGCAGTTCTTC. Translated, it gives CASSSLAGALDEQFF.

With respect to this clonotype: Since a much larger clone is just one base distant, this may be a read error. The CDR3, as DNA: TGTGCCAGCAGTGGTGACAGGGGACGCTCCTATGGCTACACCTTC. Encoded protein: CASSGDRGRSYGYTF. The V and J genes are TRBV6-1 and TRBJ1-2; 8 bases align to TRBD1. This CDR3 is 15 amino acids long. The junction had 8 bases not matched to a gene; V was cut back by 4 bases and J by 4 bases. From germline, CDR1 is MNHNS and CDR2 SASEGT.

This clonotype appeared a few times. The chain uses TRBV20-1 and TRBJ1-5; D not certain. Trimming shortened V by 3 bases and J by 7 bases, and 13 bases separated the two germline ends. This CDR3 spans 13 amino acids. Germline-derived CDR1 and CDR2 are DFQATT and SNEGSKA (reference sequence). In DNA form, the CDR3 reads TGCAGTGCTAGGGACGGAGGAGTACAGCCCCAGCATTTT. Its protein is CSARDGGVQPQHF.